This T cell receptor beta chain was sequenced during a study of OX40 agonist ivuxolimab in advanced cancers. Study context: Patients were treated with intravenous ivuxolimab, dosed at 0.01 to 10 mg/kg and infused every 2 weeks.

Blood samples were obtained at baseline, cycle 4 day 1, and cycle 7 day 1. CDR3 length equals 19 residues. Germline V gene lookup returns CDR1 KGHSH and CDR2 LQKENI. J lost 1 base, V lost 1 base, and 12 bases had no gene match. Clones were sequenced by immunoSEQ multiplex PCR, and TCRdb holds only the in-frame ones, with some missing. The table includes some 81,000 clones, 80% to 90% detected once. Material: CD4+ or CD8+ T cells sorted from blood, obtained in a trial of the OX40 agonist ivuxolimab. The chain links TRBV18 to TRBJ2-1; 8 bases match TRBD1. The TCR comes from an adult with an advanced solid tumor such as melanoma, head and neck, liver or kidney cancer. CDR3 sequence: CASSPLLELRQGSYNEQFF. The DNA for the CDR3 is TGTGCCAGCTCACCACTATTGGAGTTAAGACAGGGGTCCTACAATGAGCAGTTCTTC. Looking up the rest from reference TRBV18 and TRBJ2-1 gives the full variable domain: NAGVMQNPRHLVRRRGQEARLRCSPMKGHSHVYWYRQLPEEGLKFMVYLQKENIIDESGMPKERFSAEFPKEGPSILRIQQVVRGDSAAYFCASSPLLELRQGSYNEQFFGPGTRLTVL.